This T cell receptor beta chain was obtained from a study of cytomegalovirus exposure and HLA in healthy donors. The primer mix had 60 Vbeta and 13 Jbeta primers. Generated by immunoSEQ multiplex PCR, the TCRdb table keeps only in-frame clones and is missing some. The sample includes 120,000 to 150,000 clones, over 70% seen only once; the top ten take 1.5% to 2%. Germline V gene data show CDR1 as SGHAT and CDR2 as FQNNGV. The length of the CDR3 is 12 residues. V was cut by 5 bases and J by 3 bases, with 6 bases left in between. The rearrangement links TRBV11-2 to TRBJ2-3, with D tentatively TRBD2 (5 bases). The TCR comes from a middle-aged woman in good health and CMV-seronegative. The sequencing input was PBMCs. CDR3 in amino acids: CASSRGTDTQYF. The CDR3 coding sequence is TGTGCCAGCAGCCGAGGGACAGATACGCAGTATTTT.